This T cell receptor (beta chain) comes out of a study of T-cell memory formation after mild COVID-19. Study summary: For the most part, TCR clusters were specific to one donor.

Study-level findings and limits: Clones that contracted from day 15 to 85 had balanced CD4/CD8; later expanders were CD4+ biased. The second-wave clones peaking on day 37 were not confirmed as SARS-CoV-2-specific. CD4+ clones that contracted lay mainly in CM and EM; CD8+ ones lay in EMRA.

TCRdb processed the 5' RACE reads anew with MiXCR; each CDR3 protein has one entry. The sample has over 500,000 distinct CDR3 sequences, roughly 17% seen once. The CDR3 sequence is 14 residues long. The V end was cut by 3 bases, the J end by 2 bases, with 9 bases between. There are a few counts of this clonotype. The antigen remains undetermined. This receptor was identified in an adult woman who had mild COVID-19 (a few samples of this study predate the infection). Cell type and time point are not known. Input material: PBMCs or a T cell subset sorted from them (not recorded which). The chain links TRBV12-3 or TRBV12-4 to TRBJ2-3, with D unclear. CDR3 bases: TGTGCCAGCAGTTTTCGACATACCACAGATACGCAGTATTTT. Its protein is CASSFRHTTDTQYF.